The 6 T cell receptor beta chains below all came from one sample that was sequenced in a study of blood T cell repertoires in COVID-19. Sequencing was performed with immunoSEQ multiplex PCR; in TCRdb, only in-frame clones are kept and a portion is missing. The sample consists of 80,000 or so clones, 90% of them appearing once. The sequencing input was peripheral blood. Every receptor here comes from a woman between 50 and 59 years old in a cohort sampled during active COVID-19.

The chain recombines TRBV9 with TRBJ2-1, with D tentatively TRBD2 (6 bases). The V gene's germline CDR1 is SGDLS and CDR2 YYNGEE. The CDR3 runs to 15 residues. Trimming took off 1 base at V and 9 bases at J, with 17 bases between the two ends. CDR3 region: CASSVRSSEGGEQFF. CDR3 DNA sequence: TGTGCCAGCAGCGTAAGGTCTAGCGAGGGCGGTGAGCAGTTCTTC. The entire variable domain, with the rest obtained from reference TRBV9 and TRBJ2-1, is as follows: DSGVTQTPKHLITATGQRVTLRCSPRSGDLSVYWYQQSLDQGLQFLIQYYNGEERAKGNILERFSAQQFPDLHSELNLSSLELGDSALYFCASSVRSSEGGEQFFGPGTRLTVL.

The genes are TRBV4-1 and TRBJ1-2; 7 nucleotides line up with TRBD1. The CDR3 consists of 15 residues. V gave up 4 bases and J gave up 0 bases; unmatched junction bases: 5. CDR1 is MGHRA and CDR2 is YSYEKL in the germline V gene. CDR3 loop: CASSLPGTANYGYTF. In DNA form, the CDR3 reads TGCGCCAGCAGCCTCCCCGGGACAGCTAACTATGGCTACACCTTC.

This clone has just one count. The chain employs TRBV28 and TRBJ2-2; D perhaps matches TRBD2 (6 bases). The germline V and J ends were trimmed by 7 bases and 2 bases, with 14 bases remaining between them. CDR3 length: 15 residues. Germline assignment: CDR1 MDHEN and CDR2 SYDVKM. CDR3 residues: CASTSGGANTGELFF. The CDR3 coding sequence is TGTGCCAGCACCTCGGGCGGGGCCAACACCGGGGAGCTGTTTTTT. The variable domain in full, with the rest retrieved from reference TRBV28 and TRBJ2-2, is DVKVTQSSRYLVKRTGEKVFLECVQDMDHENMFWYRQDPGLGLRLIYFSYDVKMKEKGDIPEGYSVSREKKERFSLILESASTNQTSMYLCASTSGGANTGELFFGEGSRLTVL.

The chain uses TRBV6-5 and TRBJ2-1; 11 bases map to TRBD2. Losses at the gene ends were 6 bases for V and 9 bases for J; bases not matched to a gene: 10. The CDR3 totals 15 residues. CDR1 is MNHEY and CDR2 is SVGAGI in the germline V gene. As DNA, the CDR3 is TGTGCCAGCAGCGCTATAGCGGGAGGGGTGAGTGAGCAGTTCTTC. This codes for CASSAIAGGVSEQFF.

As DNA, the CDR3 is TGTGCCAGCAGCCCTTCACTAGTGACAGATACGCAGTATTTT. It codes for CASSPSLVTDTQYF. The rearrangement links TRBV5-5 to TRBJ2-3, with D tentatively TRBD2 (5 bases). The germline CDR1 and CDR2 sequences are SGHKS and YYEKEE (reference sequence). The CDR3 runs to 14 residues. Trimming pared 4 bases from V and 3 bases from J, leaving 12 bases between.

V and J are TRBV7-9 and TRBJ1-1, with TRBD1 as a possible D gene (5 bases). Germline V CDR1 and CDR2: SEHNR, FQNEAQ (reference sequence). V lost 5 bases and J lost 0, with 22 bases in between. The CDR3 extends over 18 amino acids. The CDR3 DNA follows: TGTGCCAGCAGCCTTATGGGTAGGAGGGCAGGGATGAACACTGAAGCTTTCTTT. Protein product: CASSLMGRRAGMNTEAFF. Based on the CDR3 plus reference TRBV7-9 and TRBJ1-1, the full variable domain is DTGVSQNPRHKITKRGQNVTFRCDPISEHNRLYWYRQTLGQGPEFLTYFQNEAQLEKSRLLSDRFSAERPKGSFSTLEIQRTEQGDSAMYLCASSLMGRRAGMNTEAFFGQGTRLTVV.